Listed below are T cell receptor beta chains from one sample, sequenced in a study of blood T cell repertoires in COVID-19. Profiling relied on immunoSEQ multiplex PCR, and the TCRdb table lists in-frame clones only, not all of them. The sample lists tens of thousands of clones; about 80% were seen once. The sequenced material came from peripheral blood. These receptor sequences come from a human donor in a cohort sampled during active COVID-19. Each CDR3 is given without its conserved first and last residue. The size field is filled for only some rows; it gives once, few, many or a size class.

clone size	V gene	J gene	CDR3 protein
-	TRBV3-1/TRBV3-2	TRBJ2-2	ASSHRQGRRELF
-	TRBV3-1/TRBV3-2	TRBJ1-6	ASSRPQGSSYNSPLH
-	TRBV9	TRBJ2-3	ASSAGTIFSDTQY
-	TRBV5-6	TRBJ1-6	ASSSRTGLNSPLH
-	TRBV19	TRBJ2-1	AKPEGSSYNEQF
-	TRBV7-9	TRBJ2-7	ASSSDRTPYEQY
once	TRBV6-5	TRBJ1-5	ASSRQGASNQPQH
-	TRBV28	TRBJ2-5	ASSPQTGVQETQY
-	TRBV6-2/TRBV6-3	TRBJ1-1	ASSWARMNTEAF
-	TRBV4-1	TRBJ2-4	ASSQGAPLAKNIQY
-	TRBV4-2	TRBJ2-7	ASSQAEGDRGVHEQY
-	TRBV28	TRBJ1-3	ASKGVSGNTIY
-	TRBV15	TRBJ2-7	ATSRPGTAGSYEQY
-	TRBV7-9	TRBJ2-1	ASSSGTSGGYRNEQF
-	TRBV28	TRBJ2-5	ASMRLAGVRETQY
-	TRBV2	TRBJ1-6	ASSDGTVADSPLH
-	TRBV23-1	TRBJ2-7	ASLETEPYEQY
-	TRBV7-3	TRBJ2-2	ASSLRSASGDNTGELF
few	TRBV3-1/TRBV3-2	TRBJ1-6	ASSRSIGTGSNSPLH
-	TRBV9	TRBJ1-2	ASSAYRGEGYT
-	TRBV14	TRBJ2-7	ASSQGEFGQGYEQY
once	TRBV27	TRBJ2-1	ASSQGQGRYNEQF
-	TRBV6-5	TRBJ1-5	ASSLQPQH
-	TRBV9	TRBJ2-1	ASSVSGGDNEQF
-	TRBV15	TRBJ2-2	ATSNPPLYTGELF
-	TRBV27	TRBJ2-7	ASSLAPPHRGSYEQY
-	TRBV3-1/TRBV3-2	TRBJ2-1	ASSQTGGHEQF
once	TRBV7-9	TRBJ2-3	ASSLVQAQDTQY
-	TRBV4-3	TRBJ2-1	ASSQDSGDEQF
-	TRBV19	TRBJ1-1	ASKEEGTEAF
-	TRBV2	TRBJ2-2	ASSEGWGQGHGELF
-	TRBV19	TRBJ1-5	ASSFRDRGEKQPQH
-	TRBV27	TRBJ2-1	ASTDLGGGLDNEQF
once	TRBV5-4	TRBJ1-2	ASSLKRSYGYT
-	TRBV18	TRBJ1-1	ASSPSDRVGDTEAF
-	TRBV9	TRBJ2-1	ASSVAGGSVDEQF
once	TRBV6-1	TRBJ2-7	ASSEGQGVPYEQY
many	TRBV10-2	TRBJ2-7	ASSLDRRGNEQY
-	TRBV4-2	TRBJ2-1	ASSQERGGGNEQF
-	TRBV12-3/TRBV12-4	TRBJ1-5	ASSTDGDQPQH
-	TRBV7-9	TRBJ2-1	ASSLLTGGSSGFYEQF
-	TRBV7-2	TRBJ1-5	ASSPGGTVYQPQH
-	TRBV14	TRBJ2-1	ASSQLSSIDNEQF
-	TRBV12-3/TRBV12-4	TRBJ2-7	ASSLWSGEQY
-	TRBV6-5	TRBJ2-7	ASRTGSGGVREQY
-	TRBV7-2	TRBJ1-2	ASSQAYRDGYT
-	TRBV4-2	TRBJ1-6	ASSQGDPNSPLH
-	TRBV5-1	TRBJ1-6	ASSLDAGANSPLH
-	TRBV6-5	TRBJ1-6	ASSLRDRHSPLH
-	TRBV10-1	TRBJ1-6	ASTHLGRPNSPLH
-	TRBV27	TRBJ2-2	ASTQGGTGELF